The rows below give T cell receptor beta chains drawn from one sample of a study of beta chain features in type 1 diabetes. Libraries were prepared by immunoSEQ multiplex PCR; TCRdb keeps only in-frame clonotypes and omits some of them. Of 53,000 or so clones in the sample, 60% to 70% are singletons; the top ten hold under 0.3%. The sequencing input was stem cell memory CD4+ T cells from blood. These receptors came from a woman aged 25-40 years with type 1 diabetes. Each CDR3 is given with its conserved first and last residue. Fields, in order: V gene, CDR3 length, J gene, clone size, D gene, CDR3 DNA, CDR3 protein. The D gene is left open where the match is weak. Only part of the rows carry a size: once, few, many, or a class if the clone is expanded.

v_gene: TRBV29-1
len: 14
j_gene: TRBJ1-1
abundance: .
d_gene: TRBD1
CDR3nt: TGCAGCGTTGTCAAACAGGGGGCGGACACTGAAGCTTTCTTT
CDR3aa: CSVVKQGADTEAFF

v_gene: TRBV25-1
len: 12
j_gene: TRBJ1-1
abundance: .
d_gene: TRBD1
CDR3nt: TGTGCCAGCAGTGGGGACAGGGTCGAAGCTTTCTTT
CDR3aa: CASSGDRVEAFF

v_gene: TRBV7-2
len: 13
j_gene: TRBJ2-3
abundance: few
d_gene: .
CDR3nt: TGTGCCAGCAGCCCCTATCCTCCAGATACGCAGTATTTT
CDR3aa: CASSPYPPDTQYF

v_gene: TRBV18
len: 15
j_gene: TRBJ1-5
abundance: .
d_gene: .
CDR3nt: TGTGCCAGCTCACCTCGTTACAGTTTCGGTCAGCCCCAGCATTTT
CDR3aa: CASSPRYSFGQPQHF

v_gene: TRBV10-2
len: 15
j_gene: TRBJ2-1
abundance: few
d_gene: .
CDR3nt: TGCGCCAGCAGGATGGGGGAGGCGTATTCAAATGAGCAGTTCTTC
CDR3aa: CASRMGEAYSNEQFF

v_gene: TRBV7-9
len: 15
j_gene: TRBJ1-2
abundance: few
d_gene: .
CDR3nt: TGTGCCAGCAGCTTACTCCGGGGGACTAACTATGGCTACACCTTC
CDR3aa: CASSLLRGTNYGYTF

v_gene: TRBV7-3
len: 16
j_gene: TRBJ2-1
abundance: few
d_gene: TRBD2
CDR3nt: TGTGCCAGCAGCCCAGGGAGCGGGAGCTCCTACAATGAGCAGTTCTTC
CDR3aa: CASSPGSGSSYNEQFF

v_gene: TRBV7-2
len: 15
j_gene: TRBJ2-5
abundance: once
d_gene: TRBD2
CDR3nt: TGTGCCAGCAGCTTAGCGGGCGGGGGACAAGAGACCCAGTACTTC
CDR3aa: CASSLAGGGQETQYF

v_gene: TRBV11-1
len: 14
j_gene: TRBJ2-5
abundance: .
d_gene: TRBD1
CDR3nt: TGTGCCAGCAGCTCACCGACAGGGCACGAGACCCAGTACTTC
CDR3aa: CASSSPTGHETQYF

v_gene: TRBV7-9
len: 14
j_gene: TRBJ2-1
abundance: few
d_gene: .
CDR3nt: TGTGCCAGCAGCTTAGTTTCAGACTACAATGAGCAGTTCTTC
CDR3aa: CASSLVSDYNEQFF

v_gene: TRBV15
len: 16
j_gene: TRBJ2-1
abundance: .
d_gene: TRBD2
CDR3nt: TGTGCCACCAGCAGAGATCTCGCGGGAGGCTACAATGAGCAGTTCTTC
CDR3aa: CATSRDLAGGYNEQFF

v_gene: TRBV9
len: 15
j_gene: TRBJ2-3
abundance: once
d_gene: TRBD1
CDR3nt: TGTGCCAGCAGCGTACCGGACAGGGTTCCAGATACGCAGTATTTT
CDR3aa: CASSVPDRVPDTQYF

v_gene: TRBV29-1
len: 13
j_gene: TRBJ2-1
abundance: few
d_gene: .
CDR3nt: TGCAGCGGGGACAACTTCTCCTACAATGAGCAGTTCTTC
CDR3aa: CSGDNFSYNEQFF

v_gene: TRBV2
len: 19
j_gene: TRBJ2-5
abundance: .
d_gene: TRBD2
CDR3nt: TGTGCCAGCAGTCTCCCGACTAGCGGGAGTAAAATACTTCCAGAGACCCAGTACTTC
CDR3aa: CASSLPTSGSKILPETQYF

v_gene: TRBV10-3
len: 14
j_gene: TRBJ2-7
abundance: .
d_gene: TRBD2
CDR3nt: TGTGCCATCAGGGAGCGGGAGGGGGGATCCGAGCAGTACTTC
CDR3aa: CAIREREGGSEQYF

v_gene: TRBV14
len: 13
j_gene: TRBJ2-1
abundance: .
d_gene: .
CDR3nt: TGTGCCAGCAGCCGCGGCGGGGCCGATGAGCAGTTCTTC
CDR3aa: CASSRGGADEQFF

v_gene: TRBV28
len: 15
j_gene: TRBJ2-2
abundance: few
d_gene: .
CDR3nt: TGTGCCAGCAGTTTGGGCGGGACGAACACCGGGGAGCTGTTTTTT
CDR3aa: CASSLGGTNTGELFF

v_gene: TRBV29-1
len: 14
j_gene: TRBJ1-1
abundance: .
d_gene: TRBD1
CDR3nt: TGCAGCGTTAAGCCAGGGGGCGAGTTCACTGAAGCTTTCTTT
CDR3aa: CSVKPGGEFTEAFF

v_gene: TRBV11-2
len: 13
j_gene: TRBJ2-3
abundance: .
d_gene: .
CDR3nt: TGTGCCAGCAGCTTAGCGGGAGCGGATACGCAGTATTTT
CDR3aa: CASSLAGADTQYF

v_gene: TRBV2
len: 16
j_gene: TRBJ1-1
abundance: .
d_gene: .
CDR3nt: TGTGCCAGCAGAACTCGCAGGGCGTTCGGGAACACTGAAGCTTTCTTT
CDR3aa: CASRTRRAFGNTEAFF

v_gene: TRBV5-1
len: 17
j_gene: TRBJ1-4
abundance: .
d_gene: .
CDR3nt: TGCGCCAGCAGCTCAGGACAGAGCCCAGCCCCTAATGAAAAACTGTTTTTT
CDR3aa: CASSSGQSPAPNEKLFF

v_gene: TRBV27
len: 12
j_gene: TRBJ1-1
abundance: .
d_gene: .
CDR3nt: TGTGCCAGCAGTTTAAGGGGCACTGAAGCTTTCTTT
CDR3aa: CASSLRGTEAFF

v_gene: TRBV27
len: 13
j_gene: TRBJ2-7
abundance: .
d_gene: .
CDR3nt: TGTGCCAGCAGGGGGCTGACCACCTACGAGCAGTACTTC
CDR3aa: CASRGLTTYEQYF

v_gene: TRBV27
len: 16
j_gene: TRBJ1-5
abundance: .
d_gene: .
CDR3nt: TGTGCCAGCAGTTCTCGACAGGACCACCCCAATCAGCCCCAGCATTTT
CDR3aa: CASSSRQDHPNQPQHF

v_gene: TRBV28
len: 16
j_gene: TRBJ2-7
abundance: .
d_gene: TRBD2
CDR3nt: TGTGCCAGCAGTTCCCCCGGGACTAGAGGCTCCTACGAGCAGTACTTC
CDR3aa: CASSSPGTRGSYEQYF

v_gene: TRBV11-3
len: 13
j_gene: TRBJ2-2
abundance: .
d_gene: .
CDR3nt: TGTGCCAGCAGCTCAGGGTATACCGGGGAGCTGTTTTTT
CDR3aa: CASSSGYTGELFF

v_gene: TRBV2
len: 14
j_gene: TRBJ2-3
abundance: few
d_gene: .
CDR3nt: TGTGCCAGCAGTGCCGACTATAACACAGATACGCAGTATTTT
CDR3aa: CASSADYNTDTQYF

v_gene: TRBV11-1
len: 16
j_gene: TRBJ2-5
abundance: .
d_gene: .
CDR3nt: TGTGCCAGCAGCTTAGCGGGAGGCGGAGCCCAAGAGACCCAGTACTTC
CDR3aa: CASSLAGGGAQETQYF

v_gene: TRBV6-6
len: 16
j_gene: TRBJ2-7
abundance: few
d_gene: TRBD1
CDR3nt: TGTGCCAGCAGTTACTCTGTGGGACAGGGCAAGAACGAGCAGTACTTC
CDR3aa: CASSYSVGQGKNEQYF

v_gene: TRBV18
len: 14
j_gene: TRBJ1-1
abundance: .
d_gene: TRBD1
CDR3nt: TGTGCCAGCTCACAGGGACAGATGAACACTGAAGCTTTCTTT
CDR3aa: CASSQGQMNTEAFF

v_gene: TRBV7-2
len: 15
j_gene: TRBJ1-5
abundance: .
d_gene: .
CDR3nt: TGTGCCAGCAGCTTAGCGCCGGGGGTAGGACAGCCCCAGCATTTT
CDR3aa: CASSLAPGVGQPQHF

v_gene: TRBV27
len: 14
j_gene: TRBJ2-7
abundance: .
d_gene: TRBD1
CDR3nt: TGTGCCAGCAGTTTAAGTGACAGGGGCTACGAGCAGTACTTC
CDR3aa: CASSLSDRGYEQYF

v_gene: TRBV5-5
len: 13
j_gene: TRBJ2-1
abundance: .
d_gene: TRBD1
CDR3nt: TGTGCCAGCAGCTCGACAGGGAATCTTGAGCAGTTCTTC
CDR3aa: CASSSTGNLEQFF

v_gene: TRBV29-1
len: 12
j_gene: TRBJ1-2
abundance: .
d_gene: .
CDR3nt: TGCAGCGTAGTACATGATAACTATGGCTACACCTTC
CDR3aa: CSVVHDNYGYTF

v_gene: TRBV11-2
len: 17
j_gene: TRBJ2-1
abundance: .
d_gene: TRBD2
CDR3nt: TGTGCCAGCAGCTACCCTCGGGGTAGCGGGAGTGTCTATGAGCAGTTCTTC
CDR3aa: CASSYPRGSGSVYEQFF

v_gene: TRBV15
len: 16
j_gene: TRBJ2-7
abundance: .
d_gene: .
CDR3nt: TGTGCCACCAGCGCTTGGCGGGACAGAGTCTCCTACGAGCAGTACTTC
CDR3aa: CATSAWRDRVSYEQYF

v_gene: TRBV30
len: 13
j_gene: TRBJ1-2
abundance: .
d_gene: .
CDR3nt: TGTGCCTGGAGTAGGGGTCTTTTAGATGGCTACACCTTC
CDR3aa: CAWSRGLLDGYTF

v_gene: TRBV15
len: 14
j_gene: TRBJ2-5
abundance: once
d_gene: TRBD1
CDR3nt: TGTGCCACCAGCAGGACAGGGGGTCTTAAGACCCAGTACTTC
CDR3aa: CATSRTGGLKTQYF

v_gene: TRBV5-1
len: 18
j_gene: TRBJ2-5
abundance: once
d_gene: .
CDR3nt: TGCGCCAGCAGCTTGGGTGTCGGGCAGGAGGTTTTGTGGGAGACCCAGTACTTC
CDR3aa: CASSLGVGQEVLWETQYF

v_gene: TRBV29-1
len: 15
j_gene: TRBJ2-1
abundance: .
d_gene: TRBD2
CDR3nt: TGCAGCGTTGGGGGACTAGCGGGAGGGCCGGATGAGCAGTTCTTC
CDR3aa: CSVGGLAGGPDEQFF

v_gene: TRBV7-2
len: 17
j_gene: TRBJ1-5
abundance: .
d_gene: TRBD1
CDR3nt: TGTGCCAGCAGCCGCTTGGGGACAGCTTATAGCAATCAGCCCCAGCATTTT
CDR3aa: CASSRLGTAYSNQPQHF

v_gene: TRBV28
len: 13
j_gene: TRBJ2-4
abundance: few
d_gene: TRBD1
CDR3nt: TGTGCCAGCAGTTTGGCTACGGGACAGAAAGGGTACTTC
CDR3aa: CASSLATGQKGYF

v_gene: TRBV30
len: 15
j_gene: TRBJ2-1
abundance: .
d_gene: TRBD1
CDR3nt: TGTGCCTGGAGCCCGGGACAGGGGGCCAACAATGAGCAGTTCTTC
CDR3aa: CAWSPGQGANNEQFF

v_gene: TRBV28
len: 16
j_gene: TRBJ2-5
abundance: .
d_gene: .
CDR3nt: TGTGCCAGCAGAAAACAGGGATGGGGTCGGCAAGAGACCCAGTACTTC
CDR3aa: CASRKQGWGRQETQYF

v_gene: TRBV11-2
len: 15
j_gene: TRBJ2-1
abundance: .
d_gene: TRBD2
CDR3nt: TGTGCCAGCAGCCTGACTAGCGGGAGAAGGGATGAGCAGTTCTTC
CDR3aa: CASSLTSGRRDEQFF

v_gene: TRBV27
len: 12
j_gene: TRBJ2-7
abundance: .
d_gene: TRBD2
CDR3nt: TGTGCCAACCCCGGGGACTACTACGAGCAGTACTTC
CDR3aa: CANPGDYYEQYF

v_gene: TRBV19
len: 15
j_gene: TRBJ1-5
abundance: few
d_gene: .
CDR3nt: TGTGCCAGTAGTATTCCAGGGGCTTTTAATCAGCCCCAGCATTTT
CDR3aa: CASSIPGAFNQPQHF